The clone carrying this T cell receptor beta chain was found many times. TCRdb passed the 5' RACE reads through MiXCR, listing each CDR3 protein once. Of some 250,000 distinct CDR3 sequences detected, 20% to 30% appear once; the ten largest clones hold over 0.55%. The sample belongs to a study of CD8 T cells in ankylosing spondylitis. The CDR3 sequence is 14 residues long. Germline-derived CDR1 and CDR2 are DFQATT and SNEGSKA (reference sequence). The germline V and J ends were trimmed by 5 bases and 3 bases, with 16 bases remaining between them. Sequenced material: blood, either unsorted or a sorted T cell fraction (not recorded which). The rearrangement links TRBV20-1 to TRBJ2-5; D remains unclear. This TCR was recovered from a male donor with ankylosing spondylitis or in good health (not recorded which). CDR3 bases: TGCAGTGCTCGTCGTCGGGCCACCAAAGAGACCCAGTACTTC. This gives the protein CSARRRATKETQYF.